Shown below are 32 T cell receptor beta chains from a single sample sequenced in a study of T cells in Graves' hyperthyroidism and ophthalmopathy. Amplified TCR beta CDR3 regions came from RNA transcripts. First-round RT-PCR targeting the TCR CDR3 was performed with the HTBI primer set. TCRdb processed the multiplex PCR reads anew with MiXCR; each CDR3 protein has one entry. The sample holds around 520,000 distinct CDR3 sequences; roughly 25% are singletons and the top ten take 11%. Sequenced: blood. These receptors were obtained from a woman aged 25 to 39 with Graves' ophthalmopathy.

The genes are TRBV18 and TRBJ2-5; tentative D call: TRBD2 (6 bases). Trimming took 1 base from V and 3 from J, leaving 18 bases between them. This CDR3 is 17 amino acids long. Germline V gives CDR1 KGHSH, CDR2 LQKENI. CDR3 amino acids: CASSPRFRRDSKETQYF. CDR3 sequence (DNA): TGTGCCAGCTCACCACGGTTCCGGCGGGATTCAAAAGAGACCCAGTACTTC.

This clonotype has more than one count but fewer than ten. The chain couples TRBV5-5 to TRBJ1-1; tentatively, D is TRBD1 (5 bases). V was trimmed by 0 bases and J by 3 bases, leaving 15 bases between them. The germline V gene encodes CDR1 SGHKS and CDR2 YYEKEE (reference sequence). The CDR3 runs 16 residues. In DNA form, the CDR3 reads TGTGCCAGCAGCTTGGTGAATACAGGTTGGGACACTGAAGCTTTCTTT. As protein: CASSLVNTGWDTEAFF. The full variable domain, rest sourced from reference TRBV5-5 and TRBJ1-1, is DAGVTQSPTHLIKTRGQQVTLRCSPISGHKSVSWYQQVLGQGPQFIFQYYEKEERGRGNFPDRFSARQFPNYSSELNVNALLLGDSALYLCASSLVNTGWDTEAFFGQGTRLTVV.

This chain connects TRBV6-1 to TRBJ1-1, with D uncertain. CDR3 length equals 15 residues. Trimming removed 0 bases at V and 3 bases at J, with 11 bases between. The germline V gene has CDR1 MNHNS and CDR2 SASEGT. Here the CDR3 reads CASSEAREFYTEAFF. CDR3 nucleotides: TGTGCCAGCAGTGAAGCAAGGGAGTTTTACACTGAAGCTTTCTTT.

This clonotype has ten or more counts. V gene TRBV6-2 or TRBV6-3 combines with J gene TRBJ1-1, with D maybe TRBD1 (6 bases). This CDR3 is 17 amino acids long. From germline, CDR1 is MNHEY and CDR2 SVGEGT. The V end was cut by 4 bases, the J end by 4 bases, with 22 bases between. This CDR3 reads CASSSARDIFVVTEAFF. The CDR3 nucleotides read TGTGCCAGCAGTTCCGCACGGGACATTTTTGTTGTCACTGAAGCTTTCTTT.

This clonotype has a count of ten or more. The chain employs TRBV5-1 and TRBJ2-2; the D gene could be TRBD1 or TRBD2 (5 bases each). The CDR3 runs 14 residues. V lost 2 bases and J lost 3, with 8 bases in between. Looked up from germline, CDR1 is SGHRS and CDR2 is YFSETQ. The CDR3 region is CASSFRGDTGELFF. The CDR3 bases are TGCGCCAGCAGCTTTAGAGGGGACACCGGGGAGCTGTTTTTT.

This clonotype was counted many times. This rearrangement joins TRBV20-1 to TRBJ2-7; TRBD1 might be the D (6 bases). V lost 0 bases to trimming and J lost 1 base, with 10 bases between them. CDR3 length equals 14 residues. Germline CDR1 DFQATT, CDR2 SNEGSKA (reference sequence). Here the CDR3 DNA reads TGCAGTGCTAGAGATCTTGGACAGTCCTACGAGCAGTACTTC. It encodes CSARDLGQSYEQYF.

This clonotype was counted only a few times. CDR3 coding DNA: TGTGCCAGCCCCCCGAGGGGGCGTCTAGCTCCGGGCCGGCAGTACTTC. Protein sequence: CASPPRGRLAPGRQYF. The chain is built from TRBV6-4 and TRBJ2-7; 7 positions match TRBD1. The CDR3 extends over 16 amino acids. The V segment lost 8 bases and the J segment 9 bases; nucleotides outside the gene matches: 22. The germline V gene encodes CDR1 MRHNA and CDR2 SNTAGT.

This clonotype has just a few counts. The chain carries TRBV12-3 or TRBV12-4 and TRBJ2-1; the D gene could be TRBD1 or TRBD2 (5 bases each). V lost 2 bases and J 1 base, leaving 9 bases between the germline ends. The CDR3 spans 15 residues. The CDR3 DNA sequence: TGTGCCAGCAGTTTAATGGGGGAGTCCTACAATGAGCAGTTCTTC. Translated: CASSLMGESYNEQFF.

This clonotype was recorded at least ten times. The chain is built from TRBV5-1 and TRBJ1-1; tentative D call: TRBD1 (5 bases). The V and J ends lost 5 bases and 1 base respectively, with 12 bases between them. This CDR3 has 14 amino acids. The germline V gene encodes CDR1 SGHRS and CDR2 YFSETQ. The CDR3 DNA is TGCGCCAGCAGGATGACGGGGGAGAACACTGAAGCTTTCTTT. This encodes CASRMTGENTEAFF.

This clonotype was detected many times. The genes are TRBV19 and TRBJ2-7; 8 bases fit TRBD1. The CDR3 loop spans 15 amino acids. Germline CDR1 reads LNHDA; CDR2 reads SQIVND (reference sequence). The J segment lost 2 bases and the V segment lost 5 bases, leaving 8 bases of the junction unmatched. CDR3 protein: CASSPRKQGAYEQYF. In nucleotides, the CDR3 is TGTGCCAGTAGTCCGCGAAAACAGGGGGCCTACGAGCAGTACTTC.

This chain joins TRBV10-3 and TRBJ1-2; D not resolved. In germline, CDR1 is ENHRY, CDR2 SYGVKD. This CDR3 has 13 amino acids. The V and J ends lost 6 bases and 5 bases respectively, with 13 bases between them. As DNA, the CDR3 is TGTGCCATCAGGGGAGACGCGGTTTATGGCTACACCTTC. Translating it yields CAIRGDAVYGYTF.

V is TRBV2 and J is TRBJ1-1; D is possibly TRBD1 (5 bases). The ends were cut back, 6 bases at V and 6 bases at J, with 11 bases in the middle. CDR1 and CDR2 (germline): SNHLY, FYNNEI. The CDR3 is made up of 12 amino acids. Written as DNA, the CDR3 is TGTGCCAGCAGAGCCGGGGGGGCTGAAGCTTTCTTT. It codes for CASRAGGAEAFF.

The rearrangement joins TRBV12-3 or TRBV12-4 to TRBJ1-3; D gene ambiguous. The CDR3 has 16 amino acids. The germline V and J ends were trimmed by 6 bases and 0 bases, with 15 bases remaining between them. The CDR3 reads CASSLNGPLSGNTIYF. The CDR3 DNA reads TGTGCCAGCAGCCTAAATGGGCCCCTCTCTGGAAACACCATATATTTT.

This clonotype was detected many times. The CDR3 DNA sequence: TGTGCCAGCAGTTTAGCGTACGGCTACGAGCAGTACTTC. Residues: CASSLAYGYEQYF. This sequence joins TRBV12-3 or TRBV12-4 and TRBJ2-7; D is uncertain. V was cut by 0 bases and J by 3 bases, with 6 bases left in between. The CDR3 length is 13 residues.

This clonotype was detected many times. J is TRBJ1-2 and V is TRBV29-1; 7 nucleotides line up with TRBD1. Germline V gene data show CDR1 as SQVTM and CDR2 as ANQGSEA. Unmatched junction bases numbered 5, after V lost 3 bases and J lost 4 bases. This CDR3 contains 13 residues. CDR3 sequence: CSVDSGTVYGYTF. CDR3 nucleotide sequence: TGCAGCGTTGACTCCGGGACAGTCTATGGCTACACCTTC. Supplemented by reference TRBV29-1 and TRBJ1-2, the full variable domain reads SAVISQKPSRDICQRGTSLTIQCQVDSQVTMMFWYRQQPGQSLTLIATANQGSEATYESGFVIDKFPISRPNLTFSTLTVSNMSPEDSSIYLCSVDSGTVYGYTFGSGTRLTVV.

CDR3 DNA: TGTGCCAGCAGTGAAGATTTCTCGGCAGATGAAGCTTTCTTT. Its translation: CASSEDFSADEAFF. This rearrangement joins TRBV6-1 to TRBJ1-1, with D unresolved. V was trimmed by 1 base and J by 7 bases, leaving 13 bases between them. CDR3 length: 14 amino acids. Germline V gene data show CDR1 as MNHNS and CDR2 as SASEGT.

This clonotype was picked up many times. The chain has TRBV6-1 and TRBJ1-1, with D maybe TRBD1 (5 bases). V was cut by 0 bases and J by 1 base, with 6 bases left in between. Germline V gene sequence: CDR1 MNHNS, CDR2 SASEGT. The CDR3 runs to 14 residues. CDR3 nucleotide sequence: TGTGCCAGCAGTGAAGCTGGGGGGAACACTGAAGCTTTCTTT. Its protein is CASSEAGGNTEAFF.

This clonotype showed up many times. The J gene is TRBJ1-1, the V gene TRBV6-1, with TRBD1 matching 7 bases. Germline V CDR1 and CDR2: MNHNS, SASEGT. CDR3 length equals 12 residues. V gave up 4 bases and J gave up 10 bases; unmatched junction bases: 6. CDR3 sequence: CASSAHRGAAFF. CDR3 in DNA: TGTGCCAGCAGTGCTCACAGGGGAGCAGCTTTCTTT.

The chain recombines TRBV11-2 with TRBJ1-3; a possible D gene is TRBD1 (6 bases). This CDR3 is 14 amino acids long. V shed 4 bases and J shed 5 bases, with 12 bases lying between them. Looked up from germline, CDR1 is SGHAT and CDR2 is FQNNGV. CDR3 sequence: CASSSWGQRNTIYF. In nucleotides, the CDR3 is TGTGCCAGCAGCTCCTGGGGGCAGAGAAACACCATATATTTT.

J is TRBJ2-7 and V is TRBV4-1, with TRBD2 matching over 9 bases. V gave up 2 bases and J gave up 1 base; unmatched junction bases: 6. From germline, CDR1 is MGHRA and CDR2 YSYEKL. The CDR3 extends over 16 amino acids. CDR3 residues: CASSQWPSGKSYEQYF. DNA for the CDR3: TGCGCCAGCAGCCAATGGCCTAGCGGGAAGTCCTACGAGCAGTACTTC.

The chain recombines TRBV6-2 or TRBV6-3 with TRBJ2-5; D call uncertain. The CDR3 is made up of 14 amino acids. Between the trimmed V and J ends, which lost 9 bases and 5 bases, there was a span of 19 bases. Germline V gene lookup returns CDR1 MNHEY and CDR2 SVGEGT. The CDR3 DNA reads TGTGCCAGTAGCAATAACCCCTTTGGTGAGACCCAGTACTTC. It is translated as CASSNNPFGETQYF.

This clonotype was detected a few times. V gene TRBV6-1 combines with J gene TRBJ2-7; 8 positions match TRBD1. The CDR3 totals 13 residues. Looked up from germline, CDR1 is MNHNS and CDR2 is SASEGT. V trimming: 5 bases; J trimming: 3 bases; junction bases outside the gene matches: 3. CDR3 sequence reads: CASSKDRDYEQYF. As DNA, the CDR3 is TGTGCCAGCAGTAAGGACAGGGACTACGAGCAGTACTTC.

V is TRBV7-8 and J is TRBJ2-7; D unresolved. The CDR3 length is 15 residues. V was clipped by 1 base and J by 6 bases, with 16 bases between them. Looked up from germline, CDR1 is SGHVS and CDR2 is FQNEAQ. The CDR3 region has the DNA TGTGCCAGCAGCTTAGTTAGACTCCCTTTACGCGAGCAGTACTTC. Encoded protein: CASSLVRLPLREQYF.

Worth noting for this clonotype: A much larger clone is a single base away; this may be a read error. V is TRBV2 and J is TRBJ2-5, with D unresolved. This CDR3 contains 10 residues. Germline V gives CDR1 SNHLY, CDR2 FYNNEI. CDR3 coding DNA: TGTTCCAGCGCCGAATTAGGCCAGTACTTC. It encodes CSSAELGQYF.

This chain joins TRBV7-6 and TRBJ2-7, with 9 bases lining up with TRBD2. CDR1 and CDR2 from the germline V gene are SGHVS and FNYEAQ. This CDR3 comprises 16 residues. V lost 1 base to trimming and J lost 4 bases; unmatched junction nucleotides: 8. CDR3 DNA: TGTGCCAGCAGCTTAGGAGGACTAGCGACCTATTACGAGCAGTACTTC. This encodes CASSLGGLATYYEQYF.

A few counts support this clonotype. V gene TRBV12-3 or TRBV12-4 combines with J gene TRBJ1-5; D may be TRBD1 (5 bases). CDR3 length: 17 amino acids. V lost 7 bases and J lost 0, with 19 bases in between. CDR3 sequence reads: CASTVGDSRYSNQPQHF. CDR3 bases: TGTGCCAGCACCGTGGGAGACAGTAGATATAGCAATCAGCCCCAGCATTTT.

This clonotype was recorded many times. The DNA of the CDR3 is TGTGCCAGCAGGGACCCTAGCACTGAAGCTTTCTTT. As protein: CASRDPSTEAFF. This chain joins TRBV6-1 and TRBJ1-1; D is uncertain. The germline V gene encodes CDR1 MNHNS and CDR2 SASEGT. With 6 bases removed from V and 4 bases from J, the gap between germline ends came to 9 bases. CDR3 length equals 12 residues.

The chain recombines TRBV28 with TRBJ1-1, with 8 bases fitting TRBD1. Germline CDR1 and CDR2: MDHEN and SYDVKM. This CDR3 spans 14 amino acids. J gave up 1 base and V 6 bases, and 4 bases lay outside the gene matches. CDR3 DNA sequence: TGTGCCAGCAGGCAACAGGGGGGGAACACTGAAGCTTTCTTT. Amino acids: CASRQQGGNTEAFF.

This clonotype came up many times. The V call is TRBV28, the J call TRBJ1-5; D possibly corresponds to TRBD1 (6 bases). The CDR3 runs to 15 residues. Germline loops: CDR1 MDHEN, CDR2 SYDVKM. Trimming took 7 bases from V and 7 from J, leaving 20 bases between them. The CDR3 DNA reads TGTGCCAGCAATCCCTTAACGGGGGGCCGCCAGCCCCAGCATTTT. It codes for CASNPLTGGRQPQHF.

The CDR3 DNA sequence: TGCAGTGGTATACAAGGTGCCAGAGCCAAAAACATTCAGTACTTC. Protein sequence: CSGIQGARAKNIQYF. The chain employs TRBV20-1 and TRBJ2-4; no firm D call. The CDR3 contains 15 residues. Between the trimmed V and J ends, which lost 7 bases and 0 bases, there was a span of 16 bases. Germline CDR1 DFQATT, CDR2 SNEGSKA (reference sequence).

This clonotype has at least ten counts. V usage is TRBV7-2 and J usage is TRBJ2-5; 11 nucleotides line up with TRBD2. Germline CDR1 is SGHTA and CDR2 is FQGNSA. V shed 3 bases and J 5 bases; nucleotides not matched to a gene: 5. This CDR3 is built from 15 residues. CDR3 nucleotides: TGTGCCAGCAGCTTGACTAGCGGGATGTGGGAGACCCAGTACTTC. Amino acids: CASSLTSGMWETQYF.

This clonotype was recorded many times. The chain is built from TRBV6-4 and TRBJ1-2, with D possibly TRBD1 on 5 matching bases. Germline loops: CDR1 MRHNA, CDR2 SNTAGT. The V gene lost 10 bases and the J gene lost 4 bases, with 10 bases spanning the gap. CDR3 size: 11 residues. This CDR3 is CANTQGYGYTF. The CDR3 nucleotides read TGTGCCAACACTCAGGGCTATGGCTACACCTTC.